This TCR beta chain was captured in a study of cytomegalovirus exposure and HLA in healthy donors (dated by TCRdb to about 2017). Describing the broader study: According to an earlier analysis of around 600 of the donors, about 179 million T cells yielded 120 million or so unique TCR beta sequences and about 300 Gb of sequence data. Roughly 300 gigabases of sequencing data and tens of millions of unique TCR sequences were included in an early release covering 550 to 800 HLA-typed donors. Of the approximately 400 genotyped donors, approximately 82% fell in the genetic ancestry cluster associated with self-reported Caucasian donors. The study aimed to test whether cataloging public T cell receptors could reveal signatures of past pathogen exposure. Using immunosequencing, the study profiled T cell repertoires from around 670 subjects and related those repertoires to cytomegalovirus serostatus. Along with the roughly 670-subject first cohort, a separate validation cohort of roughly 110 different subjects was used. To predict cytomegalovirus infection status, the study combined high-throughput TCR immunosequencing, statistical association of individual TCRs with disease status, and machine learning. In a later analysis, previously published TCR beta repertoires from hundreds of donors were re-analyzed and high-resolution HLA genotyping was added so that TCR occurrence patterns could be studied. In the later analysis, no new phenotypic data were used to find candidate immune exposures; instead, reliance was placed on TCR beta sequences and their occurrence across donors. An earlier analysis of approximately 640 of the donors applied high-throughput TCR beta sequencing to assess whether each TCR beta V gene segment acted as functional or pseudogenic. Alongside the repertoire data, information on donor age, sex, ethnicity and CMV serostatus was compiled. A later genetic analysis took genome-wide SNP genotypes for 398 of the 666 donors and used that subset as a discovery cohort. All discovery cohort repertoires had been generated using a single sequencing platform. Both class I and class II loci were covered by HLA typing, at four-digit resolution. Typing coverage differed by locus: A, B, C, DRB1 and DQB1 were typed in about 620-630 donors, DQA1 in approximately 520, DPA1 in approximately 600, and DPB1 in just under 490. Because of strong linkage in the cohort, a few DR-DQ haplotypes were treated as single units for association and clustering. Across 300 to 400 genotyped donors of the cohort, an average of approximately 220,000 unique TCR beta nucleotide sequences per donor were sequenced, and roughly a sixth of those sequences were non-productive.

The cohort consisted of approximately 690 healthy bone marrow donors. Cohort members were all nominally healthy when sampled, although unrecorded immune exposures were likely present. The donor tested CMV seropositive, placing the donor among the roughly 300 seropositive members of the cohort. A peripheral blood sample was collected from each donor, and TCR beta sequencing was performed on peripheral blood mononuclear cells. The Qiagen DNeasy Blood Extraction Kit was used to extract genomic DNA from the blood cell samples. After removal of 1 base from V and 4 bases from J, the junction retains 8 bases not matched to a gene. Looking up the germline V gene yields CDR1 SGHRS and CDR2 YFSETQ. The CDR3 holds 15 amino acids from the cysteine to the phenylalanine. The DNA shown is the 45-base CDR3, in frame from base 1. The library was obtained by the immunoSEQ multiplex PCR assay. The multiplex PCR relied on a mix of 60 forward primers for TCR Vbeta segments and 13 reverse primers for TCR Jbeta segments. Amplification of the CDR3 region of rearranged TCR beta genes was performed with a multiplex PCR assay on genomic DNA. On the Illumina HiSeq System, the amplified TCR beta libraries were sequenced as 87-base-pair reads. In the original analysis: A later analysis tallied tens of millions of unique TCR beta chains across the 666 repertoires, and around 12 million of those chains were shared by two or more donors. A nearest-neighbor algorithm error-corrected the raw reads and collapsed the reads into unique sequences, merging closely related sequences to remove PCR and sequencing errors. V, D and J gene segments were assigned by aligning CDR3 sequences to IMGT reference sequences. For a sequence to be retained, a match of at least six nucleotides to both a V gene segment and a J gene segment was required. A rearrangement counted as productive if the CDR3 had no stop codons and remained in frame with V and J, and every other rearrangement counted as non-productive. Following IMGT convention, CDR3 was defined as the stretch from the second conserved V-encoded cysteine up to the conserved J-encoded phenylalanine. In an earlier analysis of around 570 of the donors, sequences lacking an unambiguous match to a single V gene segment were excluded. An earlier analysis of a few hundred of the donors called V segments functional above 56.7% productive rearrangements and segregating when the between-donor standard deviation exceeded 5%. A statistical classification framework was built to diagnose cytomegalovirus status from the catalog of TCR beta chain sequences. V and J gene assignment, in a later analysis, came from comparing TCR nucleotide sequences with IMGT/GENE-DB human TR gene sequences. Using the TCRdist pipeline, a later analysis assigned CDR3 sequences along with most-parsimonious VDJ recombination scenarios. A later analysis defined each TCR beta chain by its CDR3 amino acid sequence plus V-gene family, and excluded reads lacking a unique V-gene family. To address suspected cross-contamination and a sequencing artifact, a later analysis removed approximately 600 highly shared, low-generation-probability nucleotide sequences. For each public chain, a later analysis derived a clonal expansion index from normalized ranks of inferred template counts within each repertoire. In a later analysis, generation probabilities were computed using a VDJ recombination model fitted to out-of-frame rearrangements, and the results were checked against IGoR. In a later analysis, hypergeometric tests were used to score TCR-TCR, TCR-HLA and TCR-CMV co-occurrence, with a repertoire-size bias correction applied to TCR pairs. To estimate false discovery rates, a later analysis permuted the HLA or CMV assignments 20 times. In a later analysis, co-occurring TCRs were grouped using DBSCAN, and TCRdist sequence similarity was added for clustering within HLA-allele-positive subsets. Co-occurrence clustering excluded repertoires with fewer than 30,000 or more than 120,000 public chains, plus five with anomalous nucleotide sharing. TCRdb's version of the immuneACCESS table is confined to in-frame rearrangements and falls short of the full clone set. An unresolved V gene accounts for under half of the shortfall where checked; the remainder is of unknown origin. V and J calls and clone size are copied from that table; D and trimming were computed from the DNA. This sample lists about 130,000 clones; roughly 80% were detected once. Approximately 2% of the sample goes to the ten largest clones.

Paper-wide results and their limitations: At a false discovery rate of 0.05, a later analysis linked some 17,000 TCR beta sequences to specific HLA alleles. According to a later analysis, TCR association rates differed among HLA loci, with DRB1 alleles showing the most associated TCRs and HLA-C alleles showing the fewest. Assigning TCR associations to individual alleles was difficult when HLA alleles, especially DR and DQ, strongly co-occurred. This cohort had only TCR beta chains sequenced, and the lack of alpha or paired-chain data limited which features could be detected. For the cohort, immune exposure information was limited to CMV serostatus. Broadly in line with IMGT annotations, most TCR beta V segments showed up in productive rearrangements about 87% or about 30% of the time in an earlier analysis of approximately 600 of the donors. A further reported finding was that TCR beta sequences accurately predicted the HLA-A and HLA-B alleles for most subjects in the first cohort. The authors suggested that the approach could potentially be generalized to other disease states and immunological phenotypes. An association between a missense DCLRE1C variant and V-gene and J-gene trimming of TCR beta chains was found in a later genetic analysis and replicated in an independent cohort. A later analysis found that most CMV-associated TCR beta chains appeared HLA-restricted, with HLA associations seemingly driven largely by CMV exposure. Compared with equally common non-associated chains, HLA-associated TCR beta chains in a later analysis were more clonally expanded and had lower generation probabilities. Because the 87-base-pair reads could not distinguish some IMGT-functional V segments, including TRBV6-2 and TRBV6-3, those segments were excluded. Roughly uniform sequencing depth across donors was assumed in presence/absence analyses, although this assumption may not hold. The classifier was reported to diagnose cytomegalovirus status with high specificity and sensitivity in both the original and validation cohorts. The study gave a list of more than 150 TCR beta chains associated with cytomegalovirus. Because HLA typing was missing for some donors at each locus, association tests included only the typed subset. The earlier analysis of about 600 of the donors excluded approximately 15 rarely observed V segments, including chromosome 9 orphons, because counts were too low. Three of the identified cytomegalovirus-associated TCR beta chains were confirmed in vitro to be specific for cytomegalovirus antigens. A later analysis reported that several top co-occurrence clusters appeared linked to parvovirus B19, influenza, CMV and Epstein-Barr virus. Across donors, most TCR sequences were observed very rarely, whereas some public TCRs were present in many individuals. According to a later genetic analysis, donors in an Asian-associated ancestry cluster had fewer N-insertions in productive TCRs than the approximately 670-donor mean. Linkage disequilibrium might explain the correlated functional status among segregating V segments, but an unknown experimental factor could not be ruled out. The sequencing pipeline was judged likely to have produced a cluster of highly shared sequence variants as a technical artifact.

Concerning this clone itself: Its antigen is still unknown. Base-call qualities are not available, and no considerably larger clone is one nucleotide away.

Recombination linked TRBV5-1 to TRBJ2-7, with TRBD1 matching 7 junction bases. Sequencing input: PBMCs. The clonotype comes from a woman aged 35 to 49 in good health and CMV-seropositive. The CDR3 region reads CASSLRDSPLYEQYF. The DNA sequence is TGCGCCAGCAGCTTGCGGGACAGCCCCTTATACGAGCAGTACTTC.